Detailed here is one T cell receptor beta chain. The data are from a study of CD8 T cells in Susac syndrome. The overall study: When blood was drawn, the patients with Susac syndrome were therapy-naive, on corticosteroids, or on intravenous immunoglobulin alone.

RNA, at about 0.5 to 1 ug, was reverse transcribed with random hexamers. TCRdb itself ran the immunoSEQ multiplex PCR reads through MiXCR, one entry per CDR3 protein. The table records 150,000 or so distinct CDR3 sequences, about 95% of them present only once. In contrast to the negatively isolated CD8+ and CD4+ T cells, TEMRA cells were FACS-enriched. Between the trimmed V and J ends, which lost 6 bases and 0 bases, there was a span of 14 bases. Germline lookup yields CDR1 DFQATT and CDR2 SNEGSKA (reference sequence). The CDR3 covers 14 residues. Sequenced material: CD4+ T cells from PBMCs. This chain uses TRBV20-1 with TRBJ1-2; a possible D gene is TRBD1 (5 bases). The sequence was obtained from a human donor with Susac syndrome. CDR3 sequence reads: CSAPRGISNYGYTF. CDR3 DNA sequence: TGCAGTGCACCAAGGGGTATCTCTAACTATGGCTACACCTTC.